These 23 T cell receptor beta chains originate from one sample sequenced in a study of blood T cell repertoires in COVID-19 (dated by TCRdb to 2018 to 2020). The library was prepared using the immunoSEQ multiplex PCR assay. In its TCRdb copy, this immuneACCESS table keeps in-frame sequences only and misses some clones. Where compared with another copy, unresolved V genes explain less than half of these, and the others have no known cause. The sample contains over 45,000 clones, about nine tenths of them found a single time. The top ten clones comprise just over 5% of the sample. Sequencing was done on a sample of peripheral blood. These receptors came from a man between 65 and 85 years old with acute or convalescent COVID-19.

The chain has TRBV7-9 and TRBJ2-3; a possible D gene is TRBD1 (6 bases). The germline gives CDR1 SEHNR, CDR2 FQNEAQ (reference sequence). The V gene lost 5 bases and the J gene lost 6 bases, with 21 bases spanning the gap. The CDR3 length is 16 residues. CDR3 sequence: CASSRVSGASGDTQYF. CDR3 in DNA: TGTGCCAGCAGCCGCGTCTCAGGGGCCTCAGGTGATACGCAGTATTTT.

The chain joins TRBV4-3 to TRBJ1-6; TRBD1 matches 8 bases. The CDR3 length is 16 residues. Germline V gene data show CDR1 as LGHNA and CDR2 as YSLEER. V trimming: 1 base; J trimming: 10 bases; junction bases outside the gene matches: 9. CDR3 DNA sequence: TGCGCCAGCAGCCAAGGTTTCGCAGGGGGCGCCTCACCCCTCCACTTT. Protein sequence: CASSQGFAGGASPLHF.

The chain employs TRBV19 and TRBJ1-2, with 7 bases aligning to TRBD1. The V and J ends lost 7 bases and 5 bases, in that order; junction bases with no gene match: 7. The V gene's germline CDR1 is LNHDA and CDR2 SQIVND (reference sequence). The CDR3 runs to 13 residues. CDR3 nucleotide sequence: TGTGCCAGTACCGGAGGGGGCGATTATGGCTACACCTTC. Translated, it gives CASTGGGDYGYTF.

The chain employs TRBV10-3 and TRBJ2-5, with D uncertain. The germline V and J ends were trimmed by 10 bases and 5 bases, with 17 bases remaining between them. This CDR3 region has 13 residues. CDR1 ENHRY and CDR2 SYGVKD come from the germline V gene. The CDR3, as DNA: TGTGCCACCGGAGCGCCTCGAGAGGAGACCCAGTACTTC. Translated: CATGAPREETQYF.

This clone came up once. This chain joins TRBV18 and TRBJ1-4; the match to TRBD1 covers 7 bases. V lost 4 bases to trimming and J lost 8 bases; unmatched junction nucleotides: 4. The CDR3 extends over 13 amino acids. Germline V gives CDR1 KGHSH, CDR2 LQKENI. The CDR3 DNA reads as TGTGCCAGCTCACGCGGACAGGACGAAAAACTGTTTTTT. Translated: CASSRGQDEKLFF.

V is TRBV27 and J is TRBJ1-1; the D gene is possibly TRBD1 (6 bases). V was clipped by 4 bases and J by 4 bases, with 13 bases between them. The CDR3 consists of 14 residues. Per germline, CDR1 MNHEY and CDR2 SMNVEV (reference sequence). CDR3 in DNA: TGTGCCAGCAGTTCGGGACACTTATTCACTGAAGCTTTCTTT. This sequence encodes CASSSGHLFTEAFF.

The gene calls are TRBV4-3 and TRBJ1-1; D might be TRBD1 (5 bases). The germline gives CDR1 LGHNA, CDR2 YSLEER. The CDR3 is 14 amino acids. The V end was cut by 4 bases, the J end by 5 bases, with 14 bases between. CDR3 nucleotides: TGCGCCAGCAGCCCCGGGGGGGGAAATACTGAAGCTTTCTTT. Its protein is CASSPGGGNTEAFF.

DNA of the CDR3: TGTGCCAGCAGCCTGGGACTAGCGGGGGGGCCTGATACGCAGTATTTT. Translating gives CASSLGLAGGPDTQYF. The chain combines TRBV5-5 with TRBJ2-3, with TRBD2 identical over 16 bases. Germline loops: CDR1 SGHKS, CDR2 YYEKEE (reference sequence). The CDR3 has 16 residues. With 4 bases clipped from V and 6 bases from J, the junction kept 5 bases outside the gene matches.

The rearrangement uses TRBV7-9 and TRBJ2-7; 7 bases map to TRBD2. V was pared by 0 bases and J by 2 bases, with 1 base of the junction left unmatched. CDR1 SEHNR and CDR2 FQNEAQ come from the germline V gene (reference sequence). CDR3 length equals 14 residues. CDR3 bases: TGTGCCAGCAGCTTAGCGGGGGGGACCTACGAGCAGTACTTC. This translates into CASSLAGGTYEQYF.

This clone came up once. The chain links TRBV6-6 to TRBJ1-1; no clear D gene. The CDR3 is 15 residues long. CDR1 and CDR2 from the germline V gene are MNHNY and SVGAGI (reference sequence). With 0 bases removed from V and 5 bases from J, the gap between germline ends came to 13 bases. The CDR3 nucleotides read TGTGCCAGCAGTTACTCGGGAGTGATCTTAACTGAAGCTTTCTTT. It specifies CASSYSGVILTEAFF.

This clone was detected once. The DNA is omitted, as the CDR3 cannot be located on it reliably, and the CDR3 follows TCRdb's listing. V and J are TRBV3-1 (or the pseudogene TRBV3-2) and TRBJ2-7; the table's TRBD2 call for D was not verified on the DNA. The CDR3 is 14 amino acids in total, end residues counted. The germline CDR1 and CDR2 sequences are LGHDT and YNNKEL (reference sequence). The CDR3 sequence: CASSQRSSVREQYF.

The chain links TRBV14 to TRBJ1-1; a weak D match, TRBD1 (5 bases). This CDR3 region has 15 residues. The V end was cut by 3 bases, the J end by 5 bases, with 16 bases between. Germline V gene sequence: CDR1 SGHDN, CDR2 FVKESK. This CDR3 reads CASSHHRGGWTEAFF. The CDR3 nucleotides are TGTGCCAGCAGCCATCATCGGGGGGGATGGACTGAAGCTTTCTTT.

The chain carries TRBV13 and TRBJ2-3; TRBD2 matches 7 bases. The germline V gene has CDR1 PRHDT and CDR2 FYEKMQ (reference sequence). V lost 1 base and J lost 2; bases outside the gene matches: 6. The CDR3 is 16 residues long. The DNA of the CDR3 is TGTGCCAGCAGCTTAGATCCGCGGGGGACCACAGATACGCAGTATTTT. This codes for CASSLDPRGTTDTQYF. The whole variable domain, filled in from reference TRBV13 and TRBJ2-3, reads AAGVIQSPRHLIKEKRETATLKCYPIPRHDTVYWYQQGPGQDPQFLISFYEKMQSDKGSIPDRFSAQQFSDYHSELNMSSLELGDSALYFCASSLDPRGTTDTQYFGPGTRLTVL.

The chain couples TRBV20-1 to TRBJ2-3; D gene uncertain. The CDR3 extends over 11 amino acids. CDR1 is DFQATT, CDR2 SNEGSKA, per germline (reference sequence). V was clipped by 4 bases and J by 4 bases, with 6 bases between them. Here the CDR3 reads CSAIYSDTQYF. As DNA, the CDR3 is TGCAGTGCTATATATTCAGATACGCAGTATTTT.

The chain carries TRBV6-5 and TRBJ1-5; the D gene is possibly TRBD1 (5 bases). Per the germline V gene, CDR1 is MNHEY and CDR2 is SVGAGI. Trimming took 6 bases from V and 2 from J, leaving 14 bases between them. This CDR3 comprises 15 residues. CDR3 region: CASSRARVGNQPQHF. The CDR3 region has the DNA TGTGCCAGCAGCCGAGCCAGGGTGGGCAATCAGCCCCAGCATTTT.

V and J are TRBV27 and TRBJ2-1, with TRBD1 matching over 7 bases. The CDR3 totals 12 residues. Germline trimming cut 8 bases from V and 5 bases from J; bases unmatched to any gene: 3. CDR1 and CDR2 (germline): MNHEY, SMNVEV (reference sequence). For the CDR3, the DNA is TGTGCCAGCGAGGGGGCGAACAATGAGCAGTTCTTC. This sequence encodes CASEGANNEQFF.

The gene calls are TRBV9 and TRBJ1-6; D uncertain. Germline CDR1 and CDR2: SGDLS and YYNGEE. The V end lost 4 bases, the J end lost 0 bases, and 11 bases lay between the germline ends. The CDR3 consists of 16 residues. In nucleotides, the CDR3 is TGTGCCAGCAGCACCCGACCTAGCTCCTATAATTCACCCCTCCACTTT. This codes for CASSTRPSSYNSPLHF.

This clone was observed once. This chain connects TRBV6-2 or TRBV6-3 to TRBJ1-6; possibly TRBD1 for D (5 bases). The CDR3 runs to 18 residues. V lost 5 bases and J lost 0, with 17 bases in between. CDR1 is MNHEY and CDR2 is SVGEGT in the germline V gene. The chain's CDR3 is CASSTLQGEASYNSPLHF. The CDR3 coding sequence is TGTGCCAGCAGTACTCTCCAAGGGGAAGCCTCCTATAATTCACCCCTCCACTTT.

This sequence joins TRBV7-6 and TRBJ2-1, with no clear D. The V gene lost 6 bases and the J gene lost 3 bases, with 6 bases spanning the gap. The germline V gene encodes CDR1 SGHVS and CDR2 FNYEAQ. The CDR3 runs 12 residues. The chain's CDR3 is CASSRDYNEQFF. CDR3 sequence (DNA): TGTGCCAGCAGTAGAGACTACAATGAGCAGTTCTTC. The variable domain in full, completed from reference TRBV7-6 and TRBJ2-1, reads GAGVSQSPRYKVTKRGQDVALRCDPISGHVSLYWYRQALGQGPEFLTYFNYEAQQDKSGLPNDRFSAERPEGSISTLTIQRTEQRDSAMYRCASSRDYNEQFFGPGTRLTVL.

The J gene is TRBJ1-1, the V gene TRBV6-5; TRBD1 matches at 7 bases. Germline assignment: CDR1 MNHEY and CDR2 SVGAGI. This CDR3 region has 15 residues. The ends lost 6 bases at V and 8 bases at J; junction bases unmatched: 15. The CDR3 sequence: CASSDFTGQLKEAFF. The CDR3 coding sequence is TGTGCCAGCAGCGACTTTACGGGACAGCTAAAAGAAGCTTTCTTT.

The J gene is TRBJ2-3, the V gene TRBV18; no firm D call. V lost 3 bases and J 3 bases, leaving 7 bases between the germline ends. Germline lookup yields CDR1 KGHSH and CDR2 LQKENI. This CDR3 has 13 amino acids. CDR3 sequence (DNA): TGTGCCAGCTCACCTCTCGTTACAGATACGCAGTATTTT. Amino acid sequence: CASSPLVTDTQYF.

The rearrangement uses TRBV6-6 and TRBJ2-1, with TRBD2 identical over 8 bases. V trimming: 7 bases; J trimming: 7 bases; junction bases outside the gene matches: 6. The CDR3 extends over 13 amino acids. Germline V CDR1 and CDR2: MNHNY, SVGAGI (reference sequence). The CDR3 DNA reads as TGTGCCAGCACGGGGGGGCTTTTAAATGAGCAGTTCTTC. Protein product: CASTGGLLNEQFF.

The chain uses TRBV19 and TRBJ1-6; TRBD1 agrees at 8 bases. The CDR3 has 14 amino acids. With V trimmed by 5 bases and J by 7 bases, 4 bases remained unmatched. Germline assignment: CDR1 LNHDA and CDR2 SQIVND (reference sequence). DNA of the CDR3: TGTGCCAGTAGTGCAGGGGGCCTCAATTCACCCCTCCACTTT. It codes for CASSAGGLNSPLHF. Based on the CDR3 plus reference TRBV19 and TRBJ1-6, the full variable domain is DGGITQSPKYLFRKEGQNVTLSCEQNLNHDAMYWYRQDPGQGLRLIYYSQIVNDFQKGDIAEGYSVSREKKESFPLTVTSAQKNPTAFYLCASSAGGLNSPLHFGNGTRLTVT.